This T cell receptor beta chain was captured in a study of blood T cell repertoires in COVID-19. Here immunoSEQ multiplex PCR was the method, and the copy in TCRdb shows in-frame clones only, minus some. Among some 110,000 clones listed, 90% were seen once. In germline, CDR1 is LGHDT, CDR2 YNNKEL (reference sequence). V was trimmed by 2 bases and J by 2 bases, leaving 7 bases between them. The CDR3 is 13 residues long. The specimen was peripheral blood. This TCR came from a human donor with active COVID-19. The donor label of this sample is uncertain. The chain combines TRBV3-1 (or the pseudogene TRBV3-2) with TRBJ2-7; D not resolved. This CDR3 is CASSQWQTYEQYF. The CDR3 DNA follows: TGTGCCAGCAGCCAATGGCAGACCTACGAGCAGTACTTC.